Listed below are T cell receptor beta chains from one sample, sequenced in a study of shared clonotypes between healthy human individuals. Here immunoSEQ multiplex PCR was the method, and the copy in TCRdb shows in-frame clones only, minus some. The sample shows about 2.4 million clones, approximately 93% of them seen only once. The sample consisted of naive CD4+ T cells from PBMCs. The receptors derive from a man aged 18-30 years in good health. Some clones in this sample may be carry-over from other donors' samples. Both conserved end residues are part of each CDR3. A D gene is named only where the DNA matches it firmly. Clone sizes are given selectively: once, few, many, or a class where the clone is expanded.

D gene,clone size,V gene,J gene,CDR3 DNA,CDR3 protein
TRBD1,NA,TRBV15,TRBJ1-2,TGTGCCACCAGCCCAACAGGGGACTATGGCTACACCTTC,CATSPTGDYGYTF
NA,once,TRBV6-5,TRBJ1-6,TGTGCCAGCAGCCCCGGGACACTTCTCCACTTT,CASSPGTLLHF
NA,once,TRBV6-1,TRBJ2-1,TGTGCCAGCTGGAACGTAAGGAGTAATGAGCAGTTCTTC,CASWNVRSNEQFF
NA,NA,TRBV6-5,TRBJ2-3,TGTGCCAGCAGTTACTCCCCGGGAGCAGATACGCAGTATTTT,CASSYSPGADTQYF
NA,few,TRBV28,TRBJ1-1,TGTGCCAGCAGGCTACAGGCCCTGAACACTGAAGCTTTCTTT,CASRLQALNTEAFF
NA,NA,TRBV28,TRBJ1-5,TGTGCCAGCAGTTTAGTTACGGCTAATCAGCCCCAGCATTTT,CASSLVTANQPQHF
TRBD2,NA,TRBV7-2,TRBJ2-1,TGTGCCAGCAGCTTAGTCGGGACTAGTATCAATGAGCAGTTCTTC,CASSLVGTSINEQFF
TRBD2,NA,TRBV28,TRBJ2-1,TGTGCCAGCAGTCGTTGGACTAGCGGCTACAATGAGCAGTTCTTC,CASSRWTSGYNEQFF
NA,NA,TRBV29-1,TRBJ2-5,TGCAGCGTTGTTAGACCCACCAGTGACGAGACCCAGTACTTC,CSVVRPTSDETQYF
NA,NA,TRBV6-5,TRBJ2-3,TGTGCCAGCAGTTACGGTGTTCCTAGCACAGATACGCAGTATTTT,CASSYGVPSTDTQYF
TRBD1,NA,TRBV28,TRBJ1-4,TGTGCCAGCAAGTCTGAGCAGGGGGCTTTAACTAATGAAAAACTGTTTTTT,CASKSEQGALTNEKLFF
NA,NA,TRBV15,TRBJ1-4,TGTGCCACCAGCAGAGATACCACAACTAATGAAAAACTGTTTTTT,CATSRDTTTNEKLFF
TRBD2,NA,TRBV7-2,TRBJ2-1,TGTGCCAGCAGCTTAACTAGCGGGATAGGCAATGAGCAGTTCTTC,CASSLTSGIGNEQFF
NA,NA,TRBV5-4,TRBJ2-5,TGTGCCAGCAGCTTGGCCGGGGTAGAGGTGGAGACCCAGTACTTC,CASSLAGVEVETQYF
TRBD2,NA,TRBV9,TRBJ2-2,TGTGCCAGCAGCGTAAGGGGAGGGGACACCGGGGAGCTGTTTTTT,CASSVRGGDTGELFF
NA,NA,TRBV2,TRBJ1-4,TGTGCCAGCAGTGAATGGGGGCGGGAAAAACTGTTTTTT,CASSEWGREKLFF
TRBD1,NA,TRBV29-1,TRBJ2-3,TGCAGCGCCAGGATACGACAGGGGACGCCTACGCAGTATTTT,CSARIRQGTPTQYF
TRBD2,NA,TRBV7-2,TRBJ2-7,TGTGCCAGCAGCTTCTCGGCTAGCGGGACATACGAGCAGTACTTC,CASSFSASGTYEQYF
NA,NA,TRBV7-2,TRBJ2-3,TGTGCCAGCAGCCCCCACCGAGCGGGAGATACGCAGTATTTT,CASSPHRAGDTQYF
NA,NA,TRBV7-8,TRBJ2-3,TGTGCCAGCAGCTTAGCACGGGGAGTAACAGATACGCAGTATTTT,CASSLARGVTDTQYF
NA,NA,TRBV4-1,TRBJ1-2,TGCGCCAGCAGCCAAGCGGAGGAGAGGCTCTACTATGGCTACACCTTC,CASSQAEERLYYGYTF
NA,NA,TRBV5-5,TRBJ2-3,TGTGCCAGCAGGTTATCGTACGTAGATACGCAGTATTTT,CASRLSYVDTQYF
TRBD2,NA,TRBV11-2,TRBJ2-7,TGTGCCAGCAGCCGAACCGGGACTAGCGGCTACGAGCAGTACTTC,CASSRTGTSGYEQYF
NA,NA,TRBV5-6,TRBJ1-2,TGTGCCAGCAGCTTGTTGACAGACCCGCGAGGCTATGGCTACACCTTC,CASSLLTDPRGYGYTF
TRBD2,NA,TRBV28,TRBJ2-7,TGTGCCAGCAGTCCGCCTGGGACTAGCGGGAGCTACGAGCAGTACTTC,CASSPPGTSGSYEQYF
NA,NA,TRBV28,TRBJ2-3,TGTGCCAGCAGTCTTCCAGGGGTGGATACGCAGTATTTT,CASSLPGVDTQYF
NA,NA,TRBV11-1,TRBJ2-3,TGTGCCAGCAGCTATCGCACAGATACGCAGTATTTT,CASSYRTDTQYF
NA,few,TRBV29-1,TRBJ2-7,TGCAGCGTTGGCAGGGGTGCCGAGCAGTACTTC,CSVGRGAEQYF
NA,NA,TRBV5-6,TRBJ2-3,TGTGCCAGCAGCTGGGACCGAAGCACAGATACGCAGTATTTT,CASSWDRSTDTQYF
TRBD1,once,TRBV5-4,TRBJ1-4,TGTGCCAGCAGCGTACGTGGGACAGGGGGCGAAAATAAGGTGTTTTTT,CASSVRGTGGENKVFF
NA,NA,TRBV11-2,TRBJ2-3,TGTGCCAGCAGCCGTACGACGGGCACAGATACGCAGTATTTT,CASSRTTGTDTQYF
NA,NA,TRBV9,TRBJ1-1,TGTGCCAGCAGCCCTGGGGCATTAGGCACTGAAGCTTTCTTT,CASSPGALGTEAFF
TRBD1,NA,TRBV15,TRBJ1-6,TGTGCCACCAGCACCCGACAGGGACTCTCCTATAATTCACCCCTCCACTTT,CATSTRQGLSYNSPLHF
NA,few,TRBV19,TRBJ1-1,TGTGCCAGTAGTACCCAGGGAGGCCTTGAAGCTTTCTTT,CASSTQGGLEAFF
NA,NA,TRBV5-1,TRBJ1-2,TGCGCCAGCAGCCCGGCGCGCGGGTCTGACGGCTACACCTTC,CASSPARGSDGYTF
NA,once,TRBV6-5,TRBJ2-3,TGTGCCAGCAGCCAGGACGGCGCTAGCACAGATACGCAGTATTTT,CASSQDGASTDTQYF
NA,NA,TRBV5-1,TRBJ2-1,TGCGCCAGCAGCTTGCATGGGGAACTCTCCTACAATGAGCAGTTCTTC,CASSLHGELSYNEQFF
TRBD2,NA,TRBV7-7,TRBJ2-5,TGTGCCAGCAGCCCGAACCTAGCGGGAGTGAAAGAGACCCAGTACTTC,CASSPNLAGVKETQYF
NA,NA,TRBV11-2,TRBJ2-1,TGTGCCAGCAGTCCCTACAATGAGCAGTTCTTC,CASSPYNEQFF
TRBD2,NA,TRBV5-1,TRBJ2-5,TGCGCCAGCAGACCAGTAGCGGGTACGGAGACCCAGTACTTC,CASRPVAGTETQYF
NA,NA,TRBV29-1,TRBJ2-1,TGCAGCGTTGAACTGGCGGGAATAGGGGGAATTGAGCAGTTCTTC,CSVELAGIGGIEQFF
NA,NA,TRBV7-2,TRBJ2-7,TGTGCCAGCAGCAACAGTTGGTACGAGCAGTACTTC,CASSNSWYEQYF
TRBD2,NA,TRBV23-1,TRBJ2-7,TGCGCCAGCAGTCAATCCGGCCTAGCGGGAGCGTTTGAGCAGTACTTC,CASSQSGLAGAFEQYF
TRBD1,NA,TRBV11-3,TRBJ2-1,TGTGCCAGCAGTAAGGACAGGGTGGCCAATGAGCAGTTCTTC,CASSKDRVANEQFF
NA,NA,TRBV9,TRBJ2-3,TGTGCCAGCAGCGTTAGAGGGGGAAGAAGAGATACGCAGTATTTT,CASSVRGGRRDTQYF
NA,once,TRBV5-1,TRBJ2-5,TGCGCCAGCAGCGATCAGGGGACCCAAGAGACCCAGTACTTC,CASSDQGTQETQYF
NA,few,TRBV18,TRBJ1-1,TGTGCCAGCTCACCACCGCCGTTGAACACTGAAGCTTTCTTT,CASSPPPLNTEAFF
TRBD1,NA,TRBV7-2,TRBJ2-2,TGTGCCAGCAGCCCGGACAGGGGGGCCGGGGAGCTGTTTTTT,CASSPDRGAGELFF
NA,NA,TRBV7-9,TRBJ1-3,TGTGCCACCGAAGAGGGGTCGCTAGACAGCGGCCGAAACACCATATATTTT,CATEEGSLDSGRNTIYF